This T cell receptor (beta chain) was identified in a study of monozygotic twins with cystic fibrosis. Findings and caveats of the study: Monozygotic CF twin pairs shared significantly more nucleotide-identical clonotypes than unrelated CF individuals did. V usage most resembled the co-twin in 13 of 16 pairs.

Regarding this clone: Its matching antigen is unknown.

This table comes from immunoSEQ multiplex PCR, and its TCRdb copy is limited to in-frame clones, with some not included. The repertoire holds about 36,000 clones, with under 90% as singletons. This CDR3 spans 14 amino acids. V lost 6 bases and J lost 1, with 12 bases in between. CDR1 and CDR2 from the germline V gene are MNHEY and SMNVEV (reference sequence). The gene calls are TRBV27 and TRBJ2-5; a possible D gene is TRBD2 (5 bases). Sequenced material: blood. The TCR was taken from a girl aged 2-10 years with cystic fibrosis. CDR3 bases: TGTGCCAGCAGGCTACTAGGCTCCCAAGAGACCCAGTACTTC. Translating it yields CASRLLGSQETQYF.